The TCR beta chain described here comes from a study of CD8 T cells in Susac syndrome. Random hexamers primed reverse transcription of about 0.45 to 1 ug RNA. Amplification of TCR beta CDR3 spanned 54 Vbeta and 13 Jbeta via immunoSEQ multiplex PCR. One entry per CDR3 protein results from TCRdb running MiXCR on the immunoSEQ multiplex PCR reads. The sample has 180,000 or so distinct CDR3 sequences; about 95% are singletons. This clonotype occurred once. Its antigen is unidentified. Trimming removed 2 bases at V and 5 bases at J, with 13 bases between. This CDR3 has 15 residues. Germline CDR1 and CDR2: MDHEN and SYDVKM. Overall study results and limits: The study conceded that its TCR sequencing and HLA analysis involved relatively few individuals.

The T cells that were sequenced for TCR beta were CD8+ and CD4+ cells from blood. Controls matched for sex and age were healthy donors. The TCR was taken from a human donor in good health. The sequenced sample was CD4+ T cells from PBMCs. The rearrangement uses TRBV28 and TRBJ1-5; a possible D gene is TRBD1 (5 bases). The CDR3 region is CASSLEPQVYQPQHF. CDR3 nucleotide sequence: TGTGCCAGCAGTTTAGAGCCACAGGTTTATCAGCCCCAGCATTTT.